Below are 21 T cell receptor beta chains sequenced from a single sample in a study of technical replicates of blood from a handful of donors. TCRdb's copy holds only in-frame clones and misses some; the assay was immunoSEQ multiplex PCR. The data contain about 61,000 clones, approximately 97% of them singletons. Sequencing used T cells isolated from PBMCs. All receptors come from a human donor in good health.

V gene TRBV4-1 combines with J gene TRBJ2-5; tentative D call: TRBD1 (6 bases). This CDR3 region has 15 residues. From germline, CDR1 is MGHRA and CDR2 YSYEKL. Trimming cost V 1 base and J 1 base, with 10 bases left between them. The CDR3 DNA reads TGCGCCAGCAGCCAAGTGTTACAGGGCCAAGAGACCCAGTACTTC. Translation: CASSQVLQGQETQYF.

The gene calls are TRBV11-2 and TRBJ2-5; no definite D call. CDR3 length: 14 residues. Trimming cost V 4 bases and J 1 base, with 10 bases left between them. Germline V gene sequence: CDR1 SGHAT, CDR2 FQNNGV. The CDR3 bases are TGTGCCAGCAGCTCCTGGTCGGTCCAAGAGACCCAGTACTTC. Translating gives CASSSWSVQETQYF.

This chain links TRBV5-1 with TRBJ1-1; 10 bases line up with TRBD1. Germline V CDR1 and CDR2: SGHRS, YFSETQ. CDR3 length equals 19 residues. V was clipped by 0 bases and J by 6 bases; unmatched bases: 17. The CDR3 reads CASSLVNDRDRGRYPEAFF. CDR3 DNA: TGCGCCAGCAGCTTGGTAAACGACCGGGACAGGGGAAGATATCCTGAAGCTTTCTTT.

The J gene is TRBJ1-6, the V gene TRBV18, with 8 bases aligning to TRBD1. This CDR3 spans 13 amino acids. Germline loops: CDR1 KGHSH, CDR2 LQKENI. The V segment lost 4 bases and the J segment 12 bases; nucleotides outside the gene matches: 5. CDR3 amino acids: CASSLGTGRPLHF. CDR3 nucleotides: TGTGCCAGCTCACTAGGGACAGGAAGACCCCTCCACTTT.

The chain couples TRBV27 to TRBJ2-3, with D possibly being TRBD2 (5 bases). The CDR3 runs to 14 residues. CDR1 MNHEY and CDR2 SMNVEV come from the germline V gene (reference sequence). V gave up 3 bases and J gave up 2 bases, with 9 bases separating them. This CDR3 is CASSLSGNTDTQYF. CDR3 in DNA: TGTGCCAGCAGTTTGAGCGGCAACACAGATACGCAGTATTTT.

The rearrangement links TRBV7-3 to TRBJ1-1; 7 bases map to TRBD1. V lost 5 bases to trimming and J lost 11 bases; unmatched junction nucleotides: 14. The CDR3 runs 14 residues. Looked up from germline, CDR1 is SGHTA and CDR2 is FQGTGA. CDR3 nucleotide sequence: TGTGCCAGCAGCCTCGACAGGGCAAGTCGGAGGGCTTTCTTT. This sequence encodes CASSLDRASRRAFF.

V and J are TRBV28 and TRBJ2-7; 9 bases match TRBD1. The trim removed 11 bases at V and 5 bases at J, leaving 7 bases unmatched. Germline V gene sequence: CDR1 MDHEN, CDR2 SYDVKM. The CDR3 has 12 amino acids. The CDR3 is CAAGTGINEQYF. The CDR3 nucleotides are TGTGCCGCGGGGACAGGGATCAACGAGCAGTACTTC.

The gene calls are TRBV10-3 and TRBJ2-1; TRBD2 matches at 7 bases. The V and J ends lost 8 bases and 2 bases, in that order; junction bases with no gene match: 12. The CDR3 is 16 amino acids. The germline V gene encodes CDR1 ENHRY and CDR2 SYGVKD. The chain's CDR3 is CAIHPGGTNAYNEQFF. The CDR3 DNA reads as TGTGCCATCCATCCGGGGGGAACGAACGCCTACAATGAGCAGTTCTTC.

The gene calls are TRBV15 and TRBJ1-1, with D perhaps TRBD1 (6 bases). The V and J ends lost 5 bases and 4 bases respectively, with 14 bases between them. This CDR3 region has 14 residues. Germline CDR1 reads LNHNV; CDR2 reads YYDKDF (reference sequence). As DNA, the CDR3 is TGTGCCACCAGCCAGGGGCAAGTGAGCACTGAAGCTTTCTTT. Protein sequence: CATSQGQVSTEAFF.

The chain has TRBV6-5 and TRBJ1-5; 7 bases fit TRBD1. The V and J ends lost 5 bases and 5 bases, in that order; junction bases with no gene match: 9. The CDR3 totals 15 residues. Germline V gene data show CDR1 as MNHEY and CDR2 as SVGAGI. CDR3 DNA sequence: TGTGCCAGCAGTACTACCTGGGACAGTCATCAGCCCCAGCATTTT. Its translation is CASSTTWDSHQPQHF.

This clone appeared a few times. CDR3 bases: TGTGCCAGCAGTCTGCGGGTGACTGAAGCTTTCTTT. Its translation: CASSLRVTEAFF. The V call is TRBV6-1, the J call TRBJ1-1; D unresolved. Germline loops: CDR1 MNHNS, CDR2 SASEGT. V was pared by 5 bases and J by 5 bases, with 9 bases between. The CDR3 contains 12 residues.

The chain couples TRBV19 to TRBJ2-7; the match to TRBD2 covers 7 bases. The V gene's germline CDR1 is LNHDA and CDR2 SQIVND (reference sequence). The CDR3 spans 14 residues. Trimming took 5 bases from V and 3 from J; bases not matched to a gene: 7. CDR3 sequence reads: CASSGLAASYEQYF. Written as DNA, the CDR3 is TGTGCCAGTAGTGGCCTAGCGGCCAGCTACGAGCAGTACTTC.

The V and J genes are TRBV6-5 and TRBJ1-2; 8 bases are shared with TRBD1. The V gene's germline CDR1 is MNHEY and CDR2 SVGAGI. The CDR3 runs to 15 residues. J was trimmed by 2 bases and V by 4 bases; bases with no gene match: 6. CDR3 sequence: CASSSLGQANYGYTF. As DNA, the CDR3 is TGTGCCAGCAGTTCCCTGGGACAGGCGAACTATGGCTACACCTTC.

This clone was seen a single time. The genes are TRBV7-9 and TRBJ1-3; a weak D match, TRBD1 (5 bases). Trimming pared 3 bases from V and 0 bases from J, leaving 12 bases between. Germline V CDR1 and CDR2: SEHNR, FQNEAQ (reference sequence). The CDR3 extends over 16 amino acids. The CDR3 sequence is CASSFGGRGSGNTIYF. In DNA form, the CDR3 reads TGTGCCAGCAGCTTCGGGGGTCGGGGCTCTGGAAACACCATATATTTT.

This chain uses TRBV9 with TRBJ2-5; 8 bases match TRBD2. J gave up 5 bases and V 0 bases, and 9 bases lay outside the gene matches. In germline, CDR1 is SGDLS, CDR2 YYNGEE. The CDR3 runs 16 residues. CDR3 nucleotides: TGTGCCAGCAGCGTAGGGGGCGGGAGGTCGGAGGAGACCCAGTACTTC. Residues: CASSVGGGRSEETQYF.

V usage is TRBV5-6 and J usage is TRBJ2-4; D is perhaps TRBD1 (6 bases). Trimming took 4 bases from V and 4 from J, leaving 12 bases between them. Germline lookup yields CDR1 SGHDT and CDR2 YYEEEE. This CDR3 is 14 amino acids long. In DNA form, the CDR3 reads TGTGCCAGCAGCACAGGGACGTGGAAAAACATTCAGTACTTC. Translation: CASSTGTWKNIQYF.

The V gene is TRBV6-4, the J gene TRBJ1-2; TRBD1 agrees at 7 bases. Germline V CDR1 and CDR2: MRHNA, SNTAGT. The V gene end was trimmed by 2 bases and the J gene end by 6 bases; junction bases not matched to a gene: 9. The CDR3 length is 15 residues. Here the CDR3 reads CASSDGGNRGDGYTF. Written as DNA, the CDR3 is TGTGCCAGCAGTGACGGAGGAAACAGGGGTGATGGCTACACCTTC.

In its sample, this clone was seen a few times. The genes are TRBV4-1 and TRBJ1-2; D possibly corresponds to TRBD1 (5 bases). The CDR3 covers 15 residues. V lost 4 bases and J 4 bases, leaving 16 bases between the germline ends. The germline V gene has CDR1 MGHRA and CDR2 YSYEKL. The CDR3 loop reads CASSPQLGASYGYTF. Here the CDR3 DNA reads TGCGCCAGCAGCCCGCAGTTAGGGGCTAGCTATGGCTACACCTTC.

In DNA, the CDR3 is TGTGCCAGCAGCCCCCTCCAGCCACAGGGTCGGGAAAAACTGTTTTTT. Amino acids: CASSPLQPQGREKLFF. The chain carries TRBV7-9 and TRBJ1-4; tentatively, D is TRBD1 (6 bases). The germline V gene has CDR1 SEHNR and CDR2 FQNEAQ (reference sequence). The ends were cut back, 5 bases at V and 8 bases at J, with 21 bases in the middle. This CDR3 contains 16 residues.

The CDR3 is CASSLKRGGVDTQYF. The CDR3, as DNA: TGTGCCAGCAGCCTCAAGCGGGGGGGCGTGGATACGCAGTATTTT. The J gene is TRBJ2-3, the V gene TRBV5-4; the match to TRBD2 covers 10 bases. The CDR3 loop spans 15 amino acids. From germline, CDR1 is SGHNT and CDR2 YYREEE (reference sequence). J lost 6 bases, V lost 4 bases, and 8 bases had no gene match.

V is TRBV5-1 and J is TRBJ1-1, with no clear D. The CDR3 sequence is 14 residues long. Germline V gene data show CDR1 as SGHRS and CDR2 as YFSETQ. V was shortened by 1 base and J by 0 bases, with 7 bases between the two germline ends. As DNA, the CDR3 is TGCGCCAGCAGCTTGACAGATTTGAACACTGAAGCTTTCTTT. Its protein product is CASSLTDLNTEAFF.